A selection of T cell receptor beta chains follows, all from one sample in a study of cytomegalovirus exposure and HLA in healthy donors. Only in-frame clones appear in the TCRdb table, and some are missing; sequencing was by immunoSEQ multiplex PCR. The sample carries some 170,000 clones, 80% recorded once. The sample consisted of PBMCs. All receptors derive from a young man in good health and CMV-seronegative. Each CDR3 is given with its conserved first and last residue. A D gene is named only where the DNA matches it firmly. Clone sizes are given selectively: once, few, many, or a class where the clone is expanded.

TGTGCCAGCAGTCAGACTAGTTTTACCCAGTACTTC	CASSQTSFTQYF	few	NA	TRBV6-5	TRBJ2-5
TGTGCCAGCAGCTTGGTGCGGGGAGGGGGTCAGCCCCAGCATTTT	CASSLVRGGGQPQHF	few	NA	TRBV5-5	TRBJ1-5
TGTGCCAGCACCCAGCCAGGACACTACGAGCAGTACTTC	CASTQPGHYEQYF	NA	NA	TRBV28	TRBJ2-7
TGTGCCAGCAGCTTTGAGGGGGCGTGGGGCTACACCTTC	CASSFEGAWGYTF	NA	TRBD1	TRBV5-4	TRBJ1-2
TGTGCCACCAGCAGAGATGGGCGGGAACAAGAGACCCAGTACTTC	CATSRDGREQETQYF	NA	NA	TRBV15	TRBJ2-5
TGTGCCAGCAGCTTGGCGGGGGTTCCTAGCGGACTAGAGCAGTTCTTC	CASSLAGVPSGLEQFF	NA	TRBD2	TRBV11-1	TRBJ2-1
TGTGCCAGCAGCTTGAGCAGGGACACTGAAGCTTTCTTT	CASSLSRDTEAFF	few	NA	TRBV5-6	TRBJ1-1
TGTGCCAGCAGTAGAGCCGGGGGATATAGCAATCAGCCCCAGCATTTT	CASSRAGGYSNQPQHF	NA	NA	TRBV27	TRBJ1-5
TGCAGCGTTGAAGAACCCCCTGCTCTAGCGGGCCCGTCAGGGGAGCAGTACTTC	CSVEEPPALAGPSGEQYF	once	TRBD2	TRBV29-1	TRBJ2-7
TGTGCCATCAGTGAGTCCAAAGGACTAGCGGGCACTATCCCGAAGAATGAGCAGTTCTTC	CAISESKGLAGTIPKNEQFF	NA	TRBD2	TRBV10-3	TRBJ2-1
TGTGCCAGCACGAAGGGGGCGGGGGGGCGGAATGAGCAGTTCTTC	CASTKGAGGRNEQFF	NA	TRBD2	TRBV6-5	TRBJ2-1
TGTGCCAGCAGTTTATCCCTCGGGGGGCAGGGAAGGAGAAGGAATTCACCCCTCCACTTT	CASSLSLGGQGRRRNSPLHF	NA	NA	TRBV27	TRBJ1-6
TGTGCCAGCAGTGAAATTCGGTCCTACGAGCAGTACTTC	CASSEIRSYEQYF	NA	NA	TRBV6-1	TRBJ2-7
TGTGCCACCAGCAGACTAGATCAGCCCCAGCATTTT	CATSRLDQPQHF	NA	NA	TRBV15	TRBJ1-5
TGTGCCAGCAGTGAGCTAGTGCGGACAGGGAACCAAGAGACCCAGTACTTC	CASSELVRTGNQETQYF	NA	TRBD1	TRBV2	TRBJ2-5
TGTGCCAGCAGCCAGGAGGGACAGGGTGGTGAGCAGTTCTTC	CASSQEGQGGEQFF	NA	TRBD1	TRBV6-1	TRBJ2-1
TGTGCCAGCAGCTCCCAGGGGACCACAGATACGCAGTATTTT	CASSSQGTTDTQYF	NA	NA	TRBV5-4	TRBJ2-3
TGTGCCTGGAGTCCGTATGATGAGCAGTTCTTC	CAWSPYDEQFF	NA	NA	TRBV30	TRBJ2-1
TGTGCCAGTAGTATAGGATACTTCGGGCTAGCGGGGGCGGGAGATACGCAGTATTTT	CASSIGYFGLAGAGDTQYF	NA	TRBD2	TRBV19	TRBJ2-3
TGTGCCAGCTCACCGGGCCCACGCGAAAAACTGTTTTTT	CASSPGPREKLFF	NA	NA	TRBV18	TRBJ1-4
TGTGCCAGCAGCTCGGACAGGGGGCTCACTGAAGCTTTCTTT	CASSSDRGLTEAFF	NA	TRBD1	TRBV13	TRBJ1-1
TGTGCCAGCAAGTTACGAGGGCCGGTCACCTACGAGCAGTACTTC	CASKLRGPVTYEQYF	NA	NA	TRBV6-1	TRBJ2-7
TGTGCCAGCAGTTTGGTATCAGGGGCGTATCAGCCCCAGCATTTT	CASSLVSGAYQPQHF	NA	NA	TRBV28	TRBJ1-5
TGTGCCAGCGAGGGTGGGGCCTACAATGAGCAGTTCTTC	CASEGGAYNEQFF	NA	NA	TRBV5-6	TRBJ2-1